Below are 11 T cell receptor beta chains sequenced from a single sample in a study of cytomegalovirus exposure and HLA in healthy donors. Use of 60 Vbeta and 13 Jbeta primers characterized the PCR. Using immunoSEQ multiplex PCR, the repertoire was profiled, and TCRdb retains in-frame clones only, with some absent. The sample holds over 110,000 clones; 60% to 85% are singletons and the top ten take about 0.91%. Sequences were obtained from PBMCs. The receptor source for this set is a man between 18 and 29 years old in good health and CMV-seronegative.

The chain's CDR3 is CAWKPSGYGYTF. CDR3 DNA sequence: TGTGCCTGGAAACCCTCGGGTTATGGCTACACCTTC. The V and J genes are TRBV30 and TRBJ1-2; D is uncertain. Germline V gene lookup returns CDR1 GTSNPN and CDR2 SVGIG (reference sequence). V shed 4 bases and J shed 5 bases, with 11 bases lying between them. The CDR3 covers 12 residues.

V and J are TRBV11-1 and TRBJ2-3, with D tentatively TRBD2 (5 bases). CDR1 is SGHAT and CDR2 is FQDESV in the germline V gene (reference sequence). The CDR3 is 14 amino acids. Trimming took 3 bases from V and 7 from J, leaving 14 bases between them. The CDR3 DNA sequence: TGTGCCAGCAGCTTGGGGAGAGACACGCATACGCAGTATTTT. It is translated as CASSLGRDTHTQYF.

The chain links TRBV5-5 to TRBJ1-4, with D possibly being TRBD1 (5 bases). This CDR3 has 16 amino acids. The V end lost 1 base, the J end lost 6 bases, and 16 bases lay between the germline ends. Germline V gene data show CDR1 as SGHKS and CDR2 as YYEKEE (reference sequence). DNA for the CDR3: TGTGCCAGCAGCTTGTATCTCGTGGGGGGAGATGAAAAACTGTTTTTT. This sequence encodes CASSLYLVGGDEKLFF.

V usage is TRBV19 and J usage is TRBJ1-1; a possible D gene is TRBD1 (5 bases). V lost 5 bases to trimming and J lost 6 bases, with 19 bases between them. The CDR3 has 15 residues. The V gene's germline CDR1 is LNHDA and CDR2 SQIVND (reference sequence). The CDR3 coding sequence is TGTGCCAGTAGTTCCCAGACAGACGTAGTCGCTGAAGCTTTCTTT. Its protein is CASSSQTDVVAEAFF.

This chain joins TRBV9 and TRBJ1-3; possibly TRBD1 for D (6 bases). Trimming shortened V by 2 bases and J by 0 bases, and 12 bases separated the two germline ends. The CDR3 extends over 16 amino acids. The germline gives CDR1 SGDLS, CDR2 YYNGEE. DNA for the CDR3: TGTGCCAGCAGCGTGTCCGTGGGGGCCTCTGGAAACACCATATATTTT. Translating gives CASSVSVGASGNTIYF.

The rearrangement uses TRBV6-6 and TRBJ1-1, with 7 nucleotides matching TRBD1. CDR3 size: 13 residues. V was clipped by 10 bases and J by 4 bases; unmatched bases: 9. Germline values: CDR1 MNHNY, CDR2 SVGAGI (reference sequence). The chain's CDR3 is CATEQGFLTEAFF. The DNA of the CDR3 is TGTGCCACCGAACAGGGGTTCCTCACTGAAGCTTTCTTT.

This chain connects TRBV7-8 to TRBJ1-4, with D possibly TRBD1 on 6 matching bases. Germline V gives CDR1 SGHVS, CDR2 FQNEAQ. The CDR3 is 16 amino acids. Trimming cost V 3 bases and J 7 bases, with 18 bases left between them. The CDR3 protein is CASSFGTFGGGEKLFF. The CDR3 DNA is TGTGCCAGCAGCTTCGGGACATTCGGCGGGGGTGAAAAACTGTTTTTT.

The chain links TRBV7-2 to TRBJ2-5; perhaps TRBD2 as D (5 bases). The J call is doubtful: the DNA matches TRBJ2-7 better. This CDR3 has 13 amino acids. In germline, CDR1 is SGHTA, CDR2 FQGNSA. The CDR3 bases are TGTGCCAGCAAGGCCAGCGGCGCCTACGAGCAGTACTTC. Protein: CASKASGAYEQYF.

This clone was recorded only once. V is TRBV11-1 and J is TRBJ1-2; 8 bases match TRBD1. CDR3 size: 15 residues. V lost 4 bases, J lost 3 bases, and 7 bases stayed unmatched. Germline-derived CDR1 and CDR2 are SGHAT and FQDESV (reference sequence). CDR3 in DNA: TGTGCCAGCAGCTCTGGACAGGGCTTGGACTATGGCTACACCTTC. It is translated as CASSSGQGLDYGYTF.

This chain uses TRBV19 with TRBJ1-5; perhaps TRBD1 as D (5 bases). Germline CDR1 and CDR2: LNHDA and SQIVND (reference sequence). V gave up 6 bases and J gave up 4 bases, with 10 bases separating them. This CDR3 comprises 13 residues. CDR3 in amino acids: CASRDGGNQPQHF. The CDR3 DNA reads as TGTGCCAGTAGGGATGGGGGGAATCAGCCCCAGCATTTT.

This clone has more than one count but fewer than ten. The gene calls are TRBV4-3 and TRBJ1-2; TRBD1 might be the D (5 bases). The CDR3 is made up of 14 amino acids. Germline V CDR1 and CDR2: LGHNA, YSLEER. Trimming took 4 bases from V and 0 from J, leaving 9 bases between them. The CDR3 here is CASSPSRANYGYTF. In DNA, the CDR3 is TGCGCCAGCAGCCCCTCCAGGGCTAACTATGGCTACACCTTC.